This T cell receptor beta chain stems from a study of cytomegalovirus exposure and HLA in healthy donors. The CDR3 totals 17 residues. Germline CDR1 reads SEHNR; CDR2 reads FQNEAQ (reference sequence). The PCR contained 60 Vbeta and 13 Jbeta primers. TCRdb keeps only in-frame clones here, not all; method: immunoSEQ multiplex PCR. The sample has 150,000 to 200,000 clones; roughly three quarters are singletons. This clone was found once. The antigen is unknown. The germline gene is not matched at one end of the junction; a read error may be the cause. General study findings and limits: The study recorded 150 to 200 TCR beta chains that were cytomegalovirus-associated.

The genes are TRBV7-9 and TRBJ1-3; the D gene is possibly TRBD1 (6 bases). The receptor was isolated from a woman in her 50s in good health and CMV-seropositive. The sequenced material came from PBMCs. The CDR3 bases are TGTTCCAGCAGCCCAGGGGACCGGGGAAGCTCTGGAAACACCATATATTTT. Its translation is CSSSPGDRGSSGNTIYF.